Presented here are 23 T cell receptor beta chains from one specimen sequenced in a study of T cells in Graves' hyperthyroidism and ophthalmopathy. What was amplified from RNA transcripts were TCR beta CDR3 regions. When the TCR CDR3 underwent first-round RT-PCR, the HTBI primer set was used. TCRdb reanalysed the multiplex PCR reads using MiXCR and keeps one entry per CDR3 protein. The table shows about 500,000 distinct CDR3 sequences, with approximately 15% occurring only once. Sequencing was performed on blood. The source is a woman under 30 with Graves' hyperthyroidism.

This clonotype has more than one count but fewer than ten. The rearrangement uses TRBV11-3 and TRBJ2-7, with D perhaps TRBD1 or TRBD2 (5 bases each). Trimming shortened V by 7 bases and J by 7 bases, and 17 bases separated the two germline ends. The CDR3 is 13 amino acids. Germline V gene data show CDR1 as SGHNT and CDR2 as YENEEA. The CDR3 DNA follows: TGTGCCAGCACCGGGGCCTCTCTGAGGGAGCAGTACTTC. Encoded protein: CASTGASLREQYF.

The rearrangement links TRBV3-1 to TRBJ2-5; 9 bases are shared with TRBD2. The CDR3 consists of 18 residues. The trim removed 1 base at V and 2 bases at J, leaving 11 bases unmatched. CDR1 is LGHDT and CDR2 is YNNKEL in the germline V gene (reference sequence). The CDR3 sequence: CASSQGGKRGDEQETQYF. CDR3 nucleotide sequence: TGTGCCAGCAGCCAAGGAGGAAAGCGGGGGGACGAACAAGAGACCCAGTACTTC.

This clonotype was detected many times. The chain joins TRBV28 to TRBJ2-1, with unresolved D. The V and J ends lost 3 bases and 9 bases respectively, with 6 bases between them. The CDR3 is made up of 11 amino acids. CDR1 and CDR2 (germline): MDHEN, SYDVKM. CDR3 bases: TGTGCCAGCAGTTTTGTGGCTGAGCAGTTCTTC. Protein: CASSFVAEQFF.

This clonotype was seen a few times. CDR3 nucleotide sequence: TGTGCCAGCAGTTACTCGCTACAGGGGAATCAGCCCCAGCATTTT. Translation: CASSYSLQGNQPQHF. This chain joins TRBV6-2 or TRBV6-3 and TRBJ1-5; 7 nucleotides align to TRBD1. The ends lost 0 bases at V and 4 bases at J; junction bases unmatched: 3. The CDR3 has 15 residues. The V gene's germline CDR1 is MNHEY and CDR2 SVGEGT.

Ten or more counts support this clonotype. The chain combines TRBV7-2 with TRBJ2-7; no firm D call. The CDR3 is 14 residues long. Trimming pared 1 base from V and 3 bases from J, leaving 10 bases between. CDR1 and CDR2 (germline): SGHTA, FQGNSA. DNA of the CDR3: TGTGCCAGCAGCTTAGTGCCAGTCAGCTACGAGCAGTACTTC. Protein: CASSLVPVSYEQYF.

This clonotype was seen only a few times. This chain uses TRBV7-8 with TRBJ2-7, with D unresolved. CDR1 is SGHVS and CDR2 is FQNEAQ in the germline V gene. Trimming removed 1 base at V and 0 bases at J, with 10 bases between. This CDR3 spans 15 amino acids. The CDR3 region is CASSLVTESSYEQYF. DNA of the CDR3: TGTGCCAGCAGCTTAGTGACCGAAAGCTCCTACGAGCAGTACTTC.

A note on this clonotype: This clone may be a read error of a much larger clone one base away. The chain combines TRBV20-1 with TRBJ2-3; 7 bases line up with TRBD1. J gave up 2 bases and V 0 bases, and 5 bases lay outside the gene matches. Germline CDR1 DFQATT, CDR2 SNEGSKA (reference sequence). CDR3 length equals 15 residues. CDR3 amino acids: CSARDEDRYTDTQYF. In nucleotides, the CDR3 is TGCAGTGCTAGAGATGAGGACAGGTACACAGATACGCAGTATTTT.

This clonotype was counted ten times or more. This CDR3 is CASSSTPQGNQPQHF. The CDR3 DNA reads as TGTGCCAGCAGTTCGACTCCCCAGGGCAATCAGCCCCAGCATTTT. This chain joins TRBV12-3 or TRBV12-4 and TRBJ1-5; no reliable D call. The CDR3 has 15 amino acids. The V and J ends lost 4 bases and 2 bases respectively, with 12 bases between them.

This clonotype was picked up many times. The CDR3 is CASSPLGGLPYNEQFF. CDR3 in DNA: TGTGCCAGCAGCCCCTTGGGTGGGTTACCCTACAATGAGCAGTTCTTC. The chain has TRBV12-3 or TRBV12-4 and TRBJ2-1; D call uncertain. Deletions cut 6 bases from V and 2 bases from J, with 17 bases between. This CDR3 has 16 residues.

There are many counts of this clonotype. The rearrangement uses TRBV4-1 and TRBJ1-1, with no clear D. Germline-derived CDR1 and CDR2 are MGHRA and YSYEKL. CDR3 length: 14 amino acids. Trimming left V 0 bases short and J 2 bases short, with 7 bases between. The CDR3 loop is CASSQEWVNTEAFF. CDR3 in DNA: TGCGCCAGCAGCCAAGAATGGGTTAACACTGAAGCTTTCTTT.

Ten or more counts support this clonotype. The chain links TRBV27 to TRBJ2-1, with TRBD2 identical over 8 bases. This CDR3 has 16 amino acids. Germline values: CDR1 MNHEY, CDR2 SMNVEV (reference sequence). V lost 5 bases to trimming and J lost 10 bases; unmatched junction nucleotides: 16. CDR3 residues: CASSPVAGSLDKEQFF. The CDR3 DNA reads TGTGCCAGCAGTCCTGTAGCGGGGTCCCTAGATAAAGAGCAGTTCTTC.

The chain links TRBV4-3 to TRBJ1-2, with 8 bases aligning to TRBD1. Trimming at V came to 0 bases and at J to 8 bases, leaving 8 bases not matched to a gene. This CDR3 has 15 residues. Per germline, CDR1 LGHNA and CDR2 YSLEER. Written as DNA, the CDR3 is TGCGCCAGCAGCCAAGATGGGAGGGCAGGGGGCGGCTACACCTTC. It codes for CASSQDGRAGGGYTF.

Note on this clonotype: One end of the junction fails to match germline, which may point to a read error. V and J are TRBV19 and TRBJ2-1; D not resolved. This CDR3 spans 13 amino acids. CDR1 and CDR2 from the germline V gene are LNHDA and SQIVND (reference sequence). The CDR3 DNA is TGTGCCAGTAGTCCCTACAGTTACAATGAGCAGCTCTTC. The encoded protein is CASSPYSYNEQLF.

The V and J genes are TRBV7-6 and TRBJ2-3; tentative D call: TRBD2 (7 bases). CDR1 is SGHVS, CDR2 FNYEAQ, per germline. This CDR3 spans 16 amino acids. Trimming took off 5 bases at V and 2 bases at J, with 17 bases between the two ends. This chain's CDR3 is CASSRLGGASTDTQYF. CDR3 coding DNA: TGTGCCAGCAGCCGCCTGGGGGGGGCTTCCACAGATACGCAGTATTTT.

The chain links TRBV12-3 or TRBV12-4 to TRBJ2-1, with TRBD2 matching over 10 bases. The V and J ends lost 6 bases and 2 bases, in that order; junction bases with no gene match: 7. This CDR3 is 16 amino acids long. The CDR3 loop is CASSLGTSEPYNEQFF. The CDR3 DNA reads TGTGCCAGCAGCCTCGGGACTAGCGAGCCCTACAATGAGCAGTTCTTC.

Points on this clonotype: This may stem from a read error, because a much larger clone lies one nucleotide away. This chain joins TRBV5-1 and TRBJ2-7; 8 bases are shared with TRBD1. The length of the CDR3 is 15 residues. CDR1 and CDR2 from the germline V gene are SGHRS and YFSETQ. The CDR3 DNA follows: TGCGCCAGCAGCACCTTGCCTTGGACAGGGAACGAGCGGTACTTC. The encoded protein is CASSTLPWTGNERYF.

This clonotype was counted only a few times. The chain couples TRBV29-1 to TRBJ1-5, with a weak D call TRBD1 (6 bases). Trimming pared 4 bases from V and 5 bases from J, leaving 12 bases between. The CDR3 sequence is 13 residues long. Per the germline V gene, CDR1 is SQVTM and CDR2 is ANQGSEA. CDR3 DNA sequence: TGCAGCGTTGGTCAGGGGAGGGATCAGCCCCAGCATTTT. This translates into CSVGQGRDQPQHF.

This chain uses TRBV6-5 with TRBJ2-2; possibly TRBD1 for D (6 bases). Germline V gives CDR1 MNHEY, CDR2 SVGAGI. V was clipped by 2 bases and J by 6 bases, with 13 bases between them. This CDR3 has 15 residues. Written as DNA, the CDR3 is TGTGCCAGCAGTTACCGGGACACCTCCGCCGGGGAGCTGTTTTTT. Translation gives CASSYRDTSAGELFF.

This sequence joins TRBV9 and TRBJ1-2, with D unresolved. V was shortened by 0 bases and J by 1 base, with 10 bases between the two germline ends. The germline V gene has CDR1 SGDLS and CDR2 YYNGEE. CDR3 length equals 15 residues. The CDR3: CASSVDAQVNYGYTF. The DNA of the CDR3 is TGTGCCAGCAGCGTAGATGCTCAGGTTAACTATGGCTACACCTTC.

The chain joins TRBV7-9 to TRBJ2-5; D is perhaps TRBD2 (5 bases). V lost 5 bases to trimming and J lost 3 bases, with 16 bases between them. The CDR3 runs to 15 residues. Looked up from germline, CDR1 is SEHNR and CDR2 is FQNEAQ (reference sequence). The CDR3 nucleotides read TGTGCCAGCAGCCCGGCGAGGGTGGTAGAAGAGACCCAGTACTTC. This codes for CASSPARVVEETQYF.

This clonotype was observed many times. The chain has TRBV6-2 or TRBV6-3 and TRBJ2-3; no clear D. The CDR3 contains 16 residues. With 3 bases removed from V and 1 base from J, the gap between germline ends came to 14 bases. Germline assignment: CDR1 MNHEY and CDR2 SVGEGT. CDR3 DNA: TGTGCCAGCAGTTATCGATCCCGCGCGGGCACAGATACGCAGTATTTT. This gives the protein CASSYRSRAGTDTQYF.

This clonotype turned up a few times. The chain links TRBV12-3 or TRBV12-4 to TRBJ2-2, with D possibly TRBD2 on 7 matching bases. The V gene lost 2 bases and the J gene lost 4 bases, with 17 bases spanning the gap. This CDR3 comprises 17 residues. CDR3 sequence: CASSLWVAGAATGELFF. The CDR3 nucleotides are TGTGCCAGCAGTTTATGGGTGGCGGGGGCGGCCACCGGGGAGCTGTTTTTT.

Many counts were recorded for this clonotype. The rearrangement joins TRBV9 to TRBJ1-4; no firm D call. The CDR3 totals 16 residues. Trimming took 0 bases from V and 0 from J, leaving 9 bases between them. CDR1 is SGDLS, CDR2 YYNGEE, per germline. CDR3 protein: CASSVAAGATNEKLFF. CDR3 nucleotide sequence: TGTGCCAGCAGCGTAGCGGCCGGGGCAACTAATGAAAAACTGTTTTTT.